A selection of T cell receptor beta chains follows, all from one sample in a study of post-analysis software for immune sequencing data. A single record per CDR3 protein comes from TCRdb applying MiXCR to the PCR reads. Among 400,000 to 500,000 distinct CDR3 sequences listed, about 39% were seen once. Sequences were obtained from blood. The receptors here all came from a girl aged 2 to 9 with multiple sclerosis. Each CDR3 is given with its conserved first and last residue. Each record gives: D gene, clone size, J gene, V gene, CDR3 DNA, CDR3 protein. The D gene is left open where the match is weak. Clone size appears in some rows only: once, few, many, or a class for an expanded clone.

-,many,TRBJ2-7,TRBV4-1,TGCGCCAGCAGCCAAGAACCAATTGGAACCTACGAGCAGTACTTC,CASSQEPIGTYEQYF
-,-,TRBJ2-7,TRBV28,TGTGCCAGCAGTTTTATCGCTAGCAGGAGCTCCTACAATGAGCAGTACTTC,CASSFIASRSSYNEQYF
-,-,TRBJ1-2,TRBV12-3/TRBV12-4,TGTGCCAGCAGTTTAGAAGGGGCATTCGGCTACACCTTC,CASSLEGAFGYTF
-,-,TRBJ2-7,TRBV20-1,TGCAGTGCTAGTAGCTCCAGCGGTGCGACCTACGAGCAGTACTTC,CSASSSSGATYEQYF
TRBD1,-,TRBJ1-2,TRBV12-3/TRBV12-4,TGTGCCAGCAGGCCCCGACAGGGTTCCGGCTATGACTACACCTTC,CASRPRQGSGYDYTF
-,-,TRBJ1-2,TRBV29-1,TGCAGCGTTGAAGATAAACCCCTGAGGAGAGGCTACACCTTC,CSVEDKPLRRGYTF
-,-,TRBJ1-2,TRBV4-2,TGTGCCAGCAGCCAATCGGACATTAACTATGGCTACACCTTC,CASSQSDINYGYTF
TRBD2,-,TRBJ2-1,TRBV18,TGTGCCAGCTCACCACAGCGGGACTATGAGCAGTTCTTC,CASSPQRDYEQFF
-,-,TRBJ2-7,TRBV7-9,TGTGCCAGCAGCCCTTCCGAAACAACATACGAGCAGTACTTC,CASSPSETTYEQYF
-,-,TRBJ1-6,TRBV7-8,TGTGCCAGCAGCTTATCAGGGATACGGAATTCACCCCTCCACTTT,CASSLSGIRNSPLHF
-,-,TRBJ2-5,TRBV7-2,TGTGCCAGCAGCGCCTTTGGGGAGTTGAATCAGCCCCAGTACTTC,CASSAFGELNQPQYF
-,few,TRBJ1-1,TRBV19,TGTACCAGTAGTATGTTAGGGAGCCTAGGCGCTGAAGCTTTCTTT,CTSSMLGSLGAEAFF
-,-,TRBJ1-1,TRBV6-5,TGTGCCAGCAGCTACTCATGGGGGCGAGAGACTGAAGCTTTCTTT,CASSYSWGRETEAFF
-,-,TRBJ2-3,TRBV9,TGTGCCAGCAGCGTCACCTCTCAAGTTACGCAGTATTTT,CASSVTSQVTQYF
-,-,TRBJ1-6,TRBV10-3,TGTGCCAGCAATTTTGAGGGCTCCAGGAAAGATTCACCCCTCCACTTT,CASNFEGSRKDSPLHF
-,-,TRBJ2-5,TRBV15,TGTGCCACCAGCAGAGCGAAGATAGCGTGGCAAGAGACCCAGTACTTC,CATSRAKIAWQETQYF
-,few,TRBJ1-2,TRBV20-1,TGCAGTGCTGTGCAGGGCCCCGGTGGCTACACCTTC,CSAVQGPGGYTF
-,-,TRBJ2-7,TRBV15,TGTGCCACCAGCAGAGATAGCGGAACCAACGAGCAGTACTTC,CATSRDSGTNEQYF
TRBD1,-,TRBJ2-6,TRBV10-3,TGTGCCACCCGGGACAGGGGTTTCTCTGGGGCCAACGTCCTGACTTTC,CATRDRGFSGANVLTF
-,few,TRBJ1-5,TRBV28,TGTGCCAGCAGTCCCCCAGGACAGCCCCAGCATTTT,CASSPPGQPQHF
-,-,TRBJ2-3,TRBV29-1,TGCAGCGCTGGGCTTGGCGCAGCCGAAATACCCACAGATACGCAGTATTTT,CSAGLGAAEIPTDTQYF
-,-,TRBJ2-7,TRBV6-6,TGTGCCAGCAGTTACTCTGAGATTTCCTACGAGCAGTACTTC,CASSYSEISYEQYF
-,-,TRBJ2-3,TRBV27,TGTGCCAGCAGTTTCGTTGGACAGCACACAGATACGCAGTATTTT,CASSFVGQHTDTQYF
-,few,TRBJ2-7,TRBV29-1,TGCAGCGTTGAATCGGACACTGGCTACGAGCAGTACTTC,CSVESDTGYEQYF
-,-,TRBJ2-7,TRBV28,TGTGCCAGCACAATTAGTCTCTACGAGCAGTACTTC,CASTISLYEQYF
TRBD1,few,TRBJ2-1,TRBV18,TGTGCCAGCTCGCGGGACAGGGGTTTGGGTGAGCAGTTCTTC,CASSRDRGLGEQFF
-,-,TRBJ1-2,TRBV7-9,TGTGCCAGCACCGGCCACTATGAGGGGTATGGCTACACCTTC,CASTGHYEGYGYTF
TRBD2,-,TRBJ2-7,TRBV6-5,TGTGCCAGCAGTGGGGGACTAGCGGGGACCTACGAGCAGTACTTC,CASSGGLAGTYEQYF
-,-,TRBJ2-7,TRBV28,TGTGCCAGCATTAAGGCTTCCAGCCCAACCTACGAGCAGTACTTC,CASIKASSPTYEQYF
-,few,TRBJ2-1,TRBV20-1,TGCAGTGCTAGAAGACCAGGACTGGAGGGCAGAATGAATGAGCAGTTCTTC,CSARRPGLEGRMNEQFF
-,few,TRBJ2-5,TRBV2,TGTGCCAGCACTTCCAACAGGGAAGAGACCCAGTACTTC,CASTSNREETQYF
TRBD2,many,TRBJ2-3,TRBV27,TGTGCCAGCAGTCCAGGGACGGTTCTAGCGGCAGATACGCAGTATTTT,CASSPGTVLAADTQYF
TRBD1,-,TRBJ1-2,TRBV6-1,TGTGCCAGCAGCCGGGACAGGGTTTCACCCGGCTACACCTTC,CASSRDRVSPGYTF
-,-,TRBJ2-2,TRBV29-1,TGCAGCGTTGAAGGACTCAACACCGGGGAGCTGTTTTTT,CSVEGLNTGELFF
TRBD2,few,TRBJ2-1,TRBV12-3/TRBV12-4,TGTGCCAGCAGTGGGGGTAGCGGGCATCAAAACAATGAGCAGTTCTTC,CASSGGSGHQNNEQFF
TRBD1,-,TRBJ2-1,TRBV12-3/TRBV12-4,TGTGCCAGCAGTTTTAAGGCACAGGGGTTCCCTCATGAGCAGTTCTTC,CASSFKAQGFPHEQFF
-,-,TRBJ2-1,TRBV12-3/TRBV12-4,TGTGCCAGCAGTTCGGCCCGGGAGTCCTACAATGAGCAGTTCTTC,CASSSARESYNEQFF
-,-,TRBJ2-4,TRBV4-1,TGCGCCAGCAGCCAAGATGCGGACTTTCTAGCCAAAAACATTCAGTACTTC,CASSQDADFLAKNIQYF
-,few,TRBJ1-5,TRBV7-3,TGTGCCAGCAGCTTAATAGGAGGGGTAGGGCAGCCCCAGCATTTT,CASSLIGGVGQPQHF
-,few,TRBJ2-3,TRBV28,TGTGCCAGCAGTTTAGGCGGGGAAGGGACAGATACGCAGTATTTT,CASSLGGEGTDTQYF
TRBD2,-,TRBJ2-5,TRBV5-1,TGCGCCAGCAGCTTTGCGCGACTAGCGGGCCAAGAGACCCAGTACTTC,CASSFARLAGQETQYF
-,-,TRBJ2-5,TRBV3-1,TGTGCCAGCAGCCAAGATGTCGGACAGCCCTGGGAGACCCAGTACTTC,CASSQDVGQPWETQYF
-,-,TRBJ2-7,TRBV14,TGTGCCAGCAGCCAAGCTAATCATCCGAACGAGCAGTACTTC,CASSQANHPNEQYF
TRBD1,-,TRBJ1-1,TRBV6-2/TRBV6-3,TGTGCCAGCAGTTACTCCCCTCTGACAGGGCTGAACACTGAAGCTCTCTTT,CASSYSPLTGLNTEALF
-,-,TRBJ2-3,TRBV12-3/TRBV12-4,TGTGCCAGCAGCCCGATCGGGGGCGGGTACACAGATACGCAGTATTTT,CASSPIGGGYTDTQYF
-,-,TRBJ2-1,TRBV29-1,TGCAGCGTTGACGGACAGGGCGGGGGGGAGCAGTTCTTC,CSVDGQGGGEQFF
-,few,TRBJ1-6,TRBV28,TGTGCCAGCAGTATGGGTGGGACTGAGAATTCACCCCTCCACTTT,CASSMGGTENSPLHF
-,-,TRBJ1-2,TRBV7-9,TGTGCCAGCAGCTTAGGTACCACCCGTCGAGAAGGCTACACCTTC,CASSLGTTRREGYTF
TRBD2,few,TRBJ2-7,TRBV7-9,TGTGCCAGCAGCTTGGGAGGGTTTAGGTCCTACGAGCAGTACTTC,CASSLGGFRSYEQYF
-,-,TRBJ2-3,TRBV12-3/TRBV12-4,TGTGCCAGCTCGGCGTTGGGGAGCACAGATACGCAGTATTTT,CASSALGSTDTQYF
-,-,TRBJ1-4,TRBV11-1,TGTGCCAGCAGCCCAAGGACCCGCCCTGCAACTAATGAAAAACTGTTTTTT,CASSPRTRPATNEKLFF
TRBD1,few,TRBJ2-3,TRBV24-1,TGTGCCACCAGTGAATCTGGAGGGACAGGGTCCCGCACAGATACGCAGTATTTT,CATSESGGTGSRTDTQYF
-,-,TRBJ1-4,TRBV20-1,TGCAGTGCTAGAGATCAAGGAGGCAGTAATGAAAAACTGTTTTTT,CSARDQGGSNEKLFF
-,-,TRBJ2-1,TRBV5-1,TGCGCCAGCAGCTTGGGGTGGGCCCCTCGGGAGCAGTTCTTC,CASSLGWAPREQFF
-,-,TRBJ1-2,TRBV21-1,TGTGCCAGCAGCAAGACACAGGGGTCGGGTGGCTACACCTTC,CASSKTQGSGGYTF